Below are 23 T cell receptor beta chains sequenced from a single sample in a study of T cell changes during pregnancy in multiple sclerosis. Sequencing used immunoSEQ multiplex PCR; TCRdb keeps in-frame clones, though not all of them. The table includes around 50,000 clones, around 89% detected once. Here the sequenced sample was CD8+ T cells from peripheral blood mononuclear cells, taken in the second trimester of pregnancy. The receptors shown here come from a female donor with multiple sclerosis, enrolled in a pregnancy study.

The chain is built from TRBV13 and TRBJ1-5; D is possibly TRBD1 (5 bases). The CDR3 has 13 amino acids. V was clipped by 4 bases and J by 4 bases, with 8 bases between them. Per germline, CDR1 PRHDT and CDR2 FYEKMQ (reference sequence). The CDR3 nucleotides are TGTGCCAGCAGCTCGGGGGGAAATCAGCCCCAGCATTTT. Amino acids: CASSSGGNQPQHF. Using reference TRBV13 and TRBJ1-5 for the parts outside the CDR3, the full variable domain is AAGVIQSPRHLIKEKRETATLKCYPIPRHDTVYWYQQGPGQDPQFLISFYEKMQSDKGSIPDRFSAQQFSDYHSELNMSSLELGDSALYFCASSSGGNQPQHFGDGTRLSIL.

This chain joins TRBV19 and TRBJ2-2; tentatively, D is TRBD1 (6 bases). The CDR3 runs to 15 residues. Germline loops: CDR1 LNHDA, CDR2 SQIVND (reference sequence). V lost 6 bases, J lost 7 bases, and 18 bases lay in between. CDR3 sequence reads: CASSPRITGFGELFF. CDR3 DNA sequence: TGTGCCAGTAGCCCTCGTATTACAGGGTTCGGGGAGCTGTTTTTT. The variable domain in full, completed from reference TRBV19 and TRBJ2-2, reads DGGITQSPKYLFRKEGQNVTLSCEQNLNHDAMYWYRQDPGQGLRLIYYSQIVNDFQKGDIAEGYSVSREKKESFPLTVTSAQKNPTAFYLCASSPRITGFGELFFGEGSRLTVL.

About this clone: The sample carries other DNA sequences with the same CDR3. The CDR3 DNA reads as TGTGCCAGCAGTGACTCGCCGGGGGGCAGCACAGATACGCAGTATTTT. As protein: CASSDSPGGSTDTQYF. J is TRBJ2-3 and V is TRBV6-4; perhaps TRBD2 as D (7 bases). Germline CDR1 reads MRHNA; CDR2 reads SNTAGT. Trimming stripped 0 bases from V and 0 bases from J, with 10 bases between. The CDR3 has 16 residues.

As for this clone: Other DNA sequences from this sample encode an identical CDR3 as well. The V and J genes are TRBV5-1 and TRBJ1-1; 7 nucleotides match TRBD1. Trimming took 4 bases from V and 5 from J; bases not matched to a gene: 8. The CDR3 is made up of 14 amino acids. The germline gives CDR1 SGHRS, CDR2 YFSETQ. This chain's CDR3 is CASSLDRAGTEAFF. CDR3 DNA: TGCGCCAGCAGCCTAGACAGGGCCGGTACTGAAGCTTTCTTT.

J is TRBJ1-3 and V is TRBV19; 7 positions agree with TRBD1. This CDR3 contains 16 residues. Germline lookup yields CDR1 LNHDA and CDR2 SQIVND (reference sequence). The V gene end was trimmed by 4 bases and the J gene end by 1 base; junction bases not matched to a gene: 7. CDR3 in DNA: TGTGCCAGTAGTACCCGGGACAGTCGTTCTGGAAACACCATATATTTT. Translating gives CASSTRDSRSGNTIYF. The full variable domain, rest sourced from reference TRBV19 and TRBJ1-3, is DGGITQSPKYLFRKEGQNVTLSCEQNLNHDAMYWYRQDPGQGLRLIYYSQIVNDFQKGDIAEGYSVSREKKESFPLTVTSAQKNPTAFYLCASSTRDSRSGNTIYFGEGSWLTVV.

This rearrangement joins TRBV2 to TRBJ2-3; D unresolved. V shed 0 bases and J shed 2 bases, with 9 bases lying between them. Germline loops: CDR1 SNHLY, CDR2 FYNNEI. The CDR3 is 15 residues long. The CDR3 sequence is CASSEARQYTDTQYF. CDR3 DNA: TGTGCCAGCAGTGAAGCGCGGCAGTACACAGATACGCAGTATTTT.

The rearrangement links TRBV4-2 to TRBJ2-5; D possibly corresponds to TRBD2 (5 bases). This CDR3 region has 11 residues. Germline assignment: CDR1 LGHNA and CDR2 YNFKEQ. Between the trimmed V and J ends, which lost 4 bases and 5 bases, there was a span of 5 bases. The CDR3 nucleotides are TGTGCCAGCAGCCGGGAGGAGACCCAGTACTTC. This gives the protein CASSREETQYF.

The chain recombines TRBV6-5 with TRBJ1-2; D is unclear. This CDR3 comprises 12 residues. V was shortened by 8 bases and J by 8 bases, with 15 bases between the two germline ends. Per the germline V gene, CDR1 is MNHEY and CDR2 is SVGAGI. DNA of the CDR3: TGTGCCAGCCGCGGGGAACCGCGGGGCTACACCTTC. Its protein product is CASRGEPRGYTF.

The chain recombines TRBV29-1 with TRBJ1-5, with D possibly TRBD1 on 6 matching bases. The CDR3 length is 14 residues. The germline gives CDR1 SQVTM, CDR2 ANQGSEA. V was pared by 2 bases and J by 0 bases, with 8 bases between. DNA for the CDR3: TGCAGCGTTGAAACAGGGATTAGCAATCAGCCCCAGCATTTT. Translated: CSVETGISNQPQHF.

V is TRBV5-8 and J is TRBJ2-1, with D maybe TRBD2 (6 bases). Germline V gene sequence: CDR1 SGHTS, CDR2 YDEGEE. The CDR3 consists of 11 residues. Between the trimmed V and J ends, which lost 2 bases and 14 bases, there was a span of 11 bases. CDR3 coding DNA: TGTGCCAGCAGCTTCGGCGGGATAGAGTTCTTC. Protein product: CASSFGGIEFF.

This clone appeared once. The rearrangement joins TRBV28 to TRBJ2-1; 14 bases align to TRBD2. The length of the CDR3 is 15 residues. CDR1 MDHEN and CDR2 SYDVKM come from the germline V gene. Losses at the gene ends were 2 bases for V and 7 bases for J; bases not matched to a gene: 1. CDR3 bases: TGTGCCAGCAGTTTAGGGACTAGCGGGAGAAATGAGCAGTTCTTC. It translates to CASSLGTSGRNEQFF.

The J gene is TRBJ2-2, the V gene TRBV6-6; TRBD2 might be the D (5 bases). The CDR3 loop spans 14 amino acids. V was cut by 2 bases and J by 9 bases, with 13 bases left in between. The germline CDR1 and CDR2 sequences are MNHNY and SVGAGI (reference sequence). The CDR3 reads CASSYDAEGRELFF. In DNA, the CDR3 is TGTGCCAGCAGTTACGACGCCGAGGGTAGGGAGCTGTTTTTT.

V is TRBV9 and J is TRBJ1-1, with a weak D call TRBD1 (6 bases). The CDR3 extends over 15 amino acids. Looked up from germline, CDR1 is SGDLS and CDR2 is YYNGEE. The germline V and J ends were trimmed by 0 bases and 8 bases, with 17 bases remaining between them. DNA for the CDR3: TGTGCCAGCAGCGTAGAGGGGGATATATACGCAGAAGCTTTCTTT. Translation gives CASSVEGDIYAEAFF.

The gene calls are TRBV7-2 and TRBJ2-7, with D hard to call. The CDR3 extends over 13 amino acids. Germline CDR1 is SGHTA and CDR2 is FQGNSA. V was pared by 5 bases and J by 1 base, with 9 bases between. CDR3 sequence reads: CASSHYLSYEQYF. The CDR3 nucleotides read TGTGCCAGCAGCCACTATCTTTCCTACGAGCAGTACTTC.

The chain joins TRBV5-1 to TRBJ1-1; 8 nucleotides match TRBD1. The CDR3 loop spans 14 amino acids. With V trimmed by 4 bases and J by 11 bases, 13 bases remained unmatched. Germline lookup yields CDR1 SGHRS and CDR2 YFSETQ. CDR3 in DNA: TGCGCCAGCAGCGATGGACAGGGACCTAACGAGGCTTTCTTT. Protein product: CASSDGQGPNEAFF.

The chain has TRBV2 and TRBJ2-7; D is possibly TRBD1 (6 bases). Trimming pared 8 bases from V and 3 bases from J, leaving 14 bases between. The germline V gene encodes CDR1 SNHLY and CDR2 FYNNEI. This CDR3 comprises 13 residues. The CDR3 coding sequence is TGTGCCAGCGGGCTGGGCAGGGGCTACGAGCAGTACTTC. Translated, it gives CASGLGRGYEQYF.

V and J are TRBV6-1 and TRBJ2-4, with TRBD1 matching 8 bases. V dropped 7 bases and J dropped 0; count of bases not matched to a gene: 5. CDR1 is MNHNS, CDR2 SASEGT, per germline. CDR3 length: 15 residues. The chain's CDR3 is CASTQGALAKNIQYF. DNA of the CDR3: TGTGCCAGCACCCAGGGGGCCTTAGCCAAAAACATTCAGTACTTC.

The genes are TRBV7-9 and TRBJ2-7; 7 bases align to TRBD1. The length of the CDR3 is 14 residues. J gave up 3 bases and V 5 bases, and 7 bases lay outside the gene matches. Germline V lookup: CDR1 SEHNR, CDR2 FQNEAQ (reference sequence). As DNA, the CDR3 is TGTGCCAGCAGCAGAAGACAGGGTCGCTACGAGCAGTACTTC. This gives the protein CASSRRQGRYEQYF.

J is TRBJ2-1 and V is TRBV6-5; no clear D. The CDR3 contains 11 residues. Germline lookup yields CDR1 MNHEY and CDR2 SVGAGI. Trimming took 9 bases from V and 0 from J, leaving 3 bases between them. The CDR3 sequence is CASNSYNEQFF. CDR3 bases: TGTGCCAGTAACTCCTACAATGAGCAGTTCTTC.

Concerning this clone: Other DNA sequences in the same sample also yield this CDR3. This CDR3 reads CASSWTGGNQPQHF. The CDR3 bases are TGTGCCAGCAGTTGGACCGGAGGTAATCAGCCCCAGCATTTT. This chain connects TRBV27 to TRBJ1-5; D is unresolved. The CDR3 has 14 residues. Trimming pared 4 bases from V and 4 bases from J, leaving 11 bases between. CDR1 is MNHEY and CDR2 is SMNVEV in the germline V gene (reference sequence).

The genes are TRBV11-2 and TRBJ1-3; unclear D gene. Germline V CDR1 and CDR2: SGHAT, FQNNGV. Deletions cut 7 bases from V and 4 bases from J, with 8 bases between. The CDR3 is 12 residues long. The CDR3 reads CASNTGGNTIYF. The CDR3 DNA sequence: TGTGCCAGCAACACGGGGGGAAACACCATATATTTT.

Here the CDR3 reads CASSKGGAGGYTF. The CDR3, as DNA: TGTGCCAGCAGCAAGGGGGGGGCGGGCGGCTACACCTTC. The chain employs TRBV9 and TRBJ1-2; maybe TRBD1 (6 bases). The CDR3 covers 13 residues. V was cut by 4 bases and J by 8 bases, with 15 bases left in between. CDR1 and CDR2 from the germline V gene are SGDLS and YYNGEE.

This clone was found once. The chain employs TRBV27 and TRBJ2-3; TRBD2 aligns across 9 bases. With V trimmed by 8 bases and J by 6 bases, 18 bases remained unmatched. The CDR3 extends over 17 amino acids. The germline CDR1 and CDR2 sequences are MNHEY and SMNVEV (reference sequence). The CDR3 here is CASAVGSGGPTADTQYF. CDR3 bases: TGTGCCAGCGCCGTTGGTAGCGGGGGTCCTACTGCGGATACGCAGTATTTT.